This TCR beta chain was captured by sequencing in a study of blood T cell repertoires in COVID-19. Study in general: In each case, the material was cDNA or gDNA derived from T cells, B-cell-depleted T cells, or PBMCs.

A few counts support this clone. Patients of the Seattle cohort, enrolled during active infection, were followed longitudinally. Authors' methods: How many nucleated cells were present was estimated from reference gene primer amplification. Generated by immunoSEQ multiplex PCR, the TCRdb table keeps only in-frame clones and is missing some. The V and J calls and clone size are taken from that table; D and trimming were inferred from the DNA. The sample lists 300,000 to 450,000 clones, approximately 88% occurring once. CDR1 and CDR2 from the germline V gene are PRHDT and FYEKMQ (reference sequence). The CDR3 totals 17 residues. The ends lost 4 bases at V and 4 bases at J; junction bases unmatched: 9.

The source material was peripheral blood. This clonotype was sampled from a woman in her 30s with COVID-19, enrolled during active disease. The J gene is TRBJ2-1, the V gene TRBV13; 11 nucleotides align to TRBD2. CDR3 DNA sequence: TGTGCCAGCAGCTCAAGATCCGGGACTAGCGGATACAATGAGCAGTTCTTC. It encodes CASSSRSGTSGYNEQFF.